This T cell receptor beta chain is drawn from a study of blood T cell repertoires in COVID-19. About the research overall: PBMCs, B-cell-depleted T cells, or T cells were the source of the cDNA or gDNA that made up the material.

This clone is a singleton in its sample. Under the authors' procedure: Amplification from reference gene primers served as the basis for estimated nucleated cell counts. Some clones are missing from TCRdb's copy, which holds only in-frame ones; the method was immunoSEQ multiplex PCR. V and J calls plus clone size are reproduced from that table; the DNA served to infer D and trimming. The table has approximately 210,000 clones, approximately 81% seen once. The sequenced sample consisted of peripheral blood. The sequence was obtained from a man aged 30 to 45 with active or convalescent COVID-19.

CDR3 nucleotides: TGCGCCAGCAGCTCCGGACTAGCGGGGCGCAAAGCCCAAGAGACCCAGTACTTC. This translates into CASSSGLAGRKAQETQYF. The chain uses TRBV5-1 and TRBJ2-5, with TRBD2 identical over 12 bases. After removal of 3 bases from V and 1 base from J, the junction contained 10 bases not matched to a gene. The CDR3 runs 18 residues. The V gene's germline CDR1 is SGHRS and CDR2 YFSETQ.